This TCR beta chain was retrieved from a study of Graves' ophthalmopathy and Graves' hyperthyroidism (dated by TCRdb to the late 2010s). Regarding the research as a whole: Peripheral blood was collected at initial diagnosis, before any treatment. T-cell repertoires of thyroid tissue and blood were compared in over five hyperthyroidism patients. An independent validation cohort was composed of about 20 hyperthyroidism patients and 17 patients who later progressed from hyperthyroidism to ophthalmopathy. To explore V-J signatures that separate ophthalmopathy from hyperthyroidism, a discovery set of about 96 patients was enrolled, consisting of approximately 45 with ophthalmopathy and about 60 with stable hyperthyroidism. For training and testing, the 95 to 100 patients in the discovery cohort were randomly divided in a 7:3 ratio. To tell Graves' ophthalmopathy apart from Graves' hyperthyroidism, and to predict which patients would progress to ophthalmopathy, the study relied on TCR beta repertoire signatures. Once sampling was done, hyperthyroidism patients were given methimazole at a starting dose of 30 mg daily, while ophthalmopathy patients were given high-dose intravenous methylprednisolone. In total, approximately 140 blood samples were TCR-sequenced: fewer than 50 ophthalmopathy, over 70 hyperthyroidism and some 17 hyperthyroidism-to-ophthalmopathy patients.

Reading the germline V gene gives CDR1 MDHEN and CDR2 SYDVKM. Counted from cysteine to phenylalanine, this CDR3 has 14 amino acids. CDR3 DNA only is kept here, 42 bases in frame from base 1. For repertoire sequencing, the TCR beta CDR3 regions were amplified from RNA transcripts. The first round was an RT-PCR using HTBI primers with the Qiagen OneStep RT-PCR kit, and this first round was followed by a second-round multiplex PCR, then size selection and purification. Libraries were sequenced paired-end with 100 bp reads on an Illumina HiSeq2000. The study's own analysis went as follows. Reads were processed with SOAPnuke, discarding reads with adapters, uncalled bases, mean Phred below 15, or no exact constant-primer or identifier match. COPE v1.2.5 was used to merge high-quality paired reads. Each unique nucleotide sequence was defined as a clonotype, and clonotypes were aligned to IMGT TRB V, D and J references with MiTCR v1.1. The analysis was limited to V-J combinations with a frequency above 0.0001, which together covered just over 98% of the repertoires. For each V-J combination, a TCR clonal expansion and chaos score was defined as the ratio of F50 clonal expansion to chaos observed in the TCRdist matrix. Welch's t-statistics and random forest were used to reduce the features to about twelve V-J combinations, which were then used as input to a naive Bayes classifier. Thyroid-blood repertoire similarity was quantified with the Morisita-Horn index. Through fastp at Q25 and MiXCR, TCRdb rebuilt clones from the public reads, retaining in-frame beta chains. Identical CDR3 protein sequences are pooled into one entry, listed with their most common genes and DNA. The V and J calls were not made by the authors but by TCRdb's processing. The sample table contains hundreds of thousands of distinct CDR3 sequences; only one count was recorded for approximately 21% of them. The top ten hold more than 2.5% of the sample.

The table lists this clonotype with a few counts. The clone's antigen remains unknown. Just one base apart from a much larger clone, this may be a read error. A patient counted as having stable hyperthyroidism if there was no progression to ophthalmopathy within 18 months of follow-up. Hyperthyroidism patients were newly diagnosed, with disease duration under 2 months, and aged 18 to 65 years. Patients were excluded if they had other autoimmune diseases, uncontrolled infections, pregnancy or lactation. Clinical symptoms, serum thyroxine, TRAb, thyroid ultrasound and orbital computed tomography were used for diagnosis. Ficoll-Paque density gradient centrifugation was used to isolate PBMCs from around 10 ml of fresh peripheral blood. Total RNA was extracted with Trizol reagent and quality-checked on an Agilent 2100 Bioanalyzer. What the authors observed across the whole study: Sample size was not predetermined statistically, and investigators were not blinded to group allocation. In validation, the model predicted ophthalmopathy progression with about 64% sensitivity and 72% to 80% specificity; roughly 12 predicted patients were CT-confirmed with GO in a median of around 6.5 months. Most expanded thyroid clonotypes with frequency above 0.001 were also detected in blood, suggesting blood repertoires may reflect the thyroid immune response. The 13-signature model separated ophthalmopathy from stable hyperthyroidism with about 86% sensitivity and almost 84% specificity in cross-validation, and 80%/75% in the test set.

This sequence uses TRBV28 and TRBJ1-2; perhaps TRBD1 is the D gene, with 5 bases matching. Source material: peripheral blood. The receptor comes from a woman aged 18-30 years with stable Graves' hyperthyroidism. Donor details come from another sample of the same person, matched by shared clones. Read as DNA, the sequence is TGTACCAGCAGTTTGGAGCAGGGTCTAAGTGGCTACACCTTC. Its coded protein is CTSSLEQGLSGYTF.